This T cell receptor (beta chain) was identified in a study of spatial heterogeneity in lung cancer. Overall study context: In the raw reads, each unique TCR and UMI combination was present more than ten times on average.

This sample's time point: sample taken at primary tumor resection. Tumor, nontumor lung or frozen PBMC supplied whole RNA that was sequenced unsorted. Samples were donated by 72 untreated early-stage non-small cell lung cancer patients. The study, taken as a whole, reports: Detection of ubiquitous tumor TCRs in blood was higher at resection than follow-up.

TCRdb re-called the 5' RACE reads with MiXCR, one entry per CDR3 protein. The sample lists 70,000 to 90,000 distinct CDR3 sequences; 13% were seen once. Comments on this clonotype: Antigen: not known.

The input for sequencing was PBMCs, taken at surgery. This TCR derives from a male donor with early-stage non-small cell lung cancer.

The CDR3 protein is CASSLLGGYGYTF. As DNA, the CDR3 is TGTGCCAGCAGTTTGCTAGGGGGATATGGCTACACCTTC. The chain recombines TRBV12-3 or TRBV12-4 with TRBJ1-2; D may be TRBD1 (6 bases). V shed 3 bases and J shed 5 bases, with 10 bases lying between them. This CDR3 has 13 residues.